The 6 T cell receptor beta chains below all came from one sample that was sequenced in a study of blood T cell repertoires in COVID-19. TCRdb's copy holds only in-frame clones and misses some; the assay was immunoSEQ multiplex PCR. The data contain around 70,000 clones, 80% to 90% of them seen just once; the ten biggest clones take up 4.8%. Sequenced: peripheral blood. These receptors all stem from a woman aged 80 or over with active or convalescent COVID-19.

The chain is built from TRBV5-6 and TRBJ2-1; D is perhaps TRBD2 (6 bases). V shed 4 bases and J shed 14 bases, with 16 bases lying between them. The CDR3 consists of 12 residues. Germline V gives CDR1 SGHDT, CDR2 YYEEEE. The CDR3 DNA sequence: TGTGCCAGCAGCCCTGAGGAGGGAGCCAAGTTCTTC. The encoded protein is CASSPEEGAKFF.

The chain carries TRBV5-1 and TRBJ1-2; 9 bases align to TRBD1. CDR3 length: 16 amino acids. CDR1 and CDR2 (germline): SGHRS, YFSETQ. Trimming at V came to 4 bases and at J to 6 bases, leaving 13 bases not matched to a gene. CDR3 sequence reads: CASSPNSGTGTNGYTF. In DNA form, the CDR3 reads TGCGCCAGCAGCCCAAACTCCGGGACAGGGACAAATGGCTACACCTTC.

The CDR3 loop is CASSTGDTQYF. In DNA, the CDR3 is TGTGCCAGCAGTACAGGAGATACGCAGTATTTT. The rearrangement links TRBV6-6 to TRBJ2-3, with D possibly matching TRBD1 (5 bases). Germline V gene lookup returns CDR1 MNHNY and CDR2 SVGAGI (reference sequence). V was shortened by 5 bases and J by 5 bases, with 5 bases between the two germline ends. This CDR3 is built from 11 residues.

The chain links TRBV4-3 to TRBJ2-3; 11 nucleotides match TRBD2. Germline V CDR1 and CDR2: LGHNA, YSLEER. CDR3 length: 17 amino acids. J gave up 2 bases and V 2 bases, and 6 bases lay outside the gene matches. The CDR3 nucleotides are TGCGCCAGCAGCCAACTCATAGCGGGGGGGCCCACAGATACGCAGTATTTT. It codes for CASSQLIAGGPTDTQYF.

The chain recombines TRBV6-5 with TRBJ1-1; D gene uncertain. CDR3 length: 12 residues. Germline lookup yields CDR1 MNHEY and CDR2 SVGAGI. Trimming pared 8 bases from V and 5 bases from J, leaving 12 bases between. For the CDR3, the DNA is TGTGCCAGCTCTACTCCAGGTACTGAAGCTTTCTTT. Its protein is CASSTPGTEAFF.

The CDR3 protein is CASNRLAGVGDTQYF. The CDR3 region has the DNA TGTGCCAGCAATAGGCTAGCGGGAGTCGGAGATACGCAGTATTTT. The J gene is TRBJ2-3, the V gene TRBV7-2, with 10 bases aligning to TRBD2. After removal of 7 bases from V and 5 bases from J, the junction contained 9 bases not matched to a gene. This CDR3 is built from 15 residues. The V gene's germline CDR1 is SGHTA and CDR2 FQGNSA.